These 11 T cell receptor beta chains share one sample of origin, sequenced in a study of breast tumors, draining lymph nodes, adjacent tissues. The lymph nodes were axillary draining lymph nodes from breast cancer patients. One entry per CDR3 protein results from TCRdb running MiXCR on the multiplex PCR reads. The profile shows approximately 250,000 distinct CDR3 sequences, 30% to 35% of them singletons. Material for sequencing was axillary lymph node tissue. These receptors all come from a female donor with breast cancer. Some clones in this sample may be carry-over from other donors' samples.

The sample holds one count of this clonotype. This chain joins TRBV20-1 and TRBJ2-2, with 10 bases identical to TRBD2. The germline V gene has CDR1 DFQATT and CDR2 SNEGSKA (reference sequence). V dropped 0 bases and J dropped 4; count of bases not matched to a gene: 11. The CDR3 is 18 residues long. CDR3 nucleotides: TGCAGTGCTAGAGAAGGAGCGGGAGGGACAGGCTCCACCGGGGAGCTGTTTTTT. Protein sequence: CSAREGAGGTGSTGELFF.

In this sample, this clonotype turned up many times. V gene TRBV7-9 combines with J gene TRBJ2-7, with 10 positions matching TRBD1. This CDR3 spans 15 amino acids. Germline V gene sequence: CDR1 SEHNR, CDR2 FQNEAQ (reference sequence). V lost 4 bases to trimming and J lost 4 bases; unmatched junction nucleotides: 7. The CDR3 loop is CASSSPGTGAYEQYF. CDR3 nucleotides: TGTGCCAGCAGCTCCCCCGGGACAGGGGCTTACGAGCAGTACTTC.

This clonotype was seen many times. In nucleotides, the CDR3 is TGTGCCACCAGTGACCGTACTCGGAGCTCCTACAATGAGCAGTTCTTC. Amino acids: CATSDRTRSSYNEQFF. This sequence joins TRBV24-1 and TRBJ2-1; unclear D gene. The germline V gene encodes CDR1 KGHDR and CDR2 SFDVKD. The CDR3 loop spans 16 amino acids. The germline V and J ends were trimmed by 4 bases and 0 bases, with 12 bases remaining between them.

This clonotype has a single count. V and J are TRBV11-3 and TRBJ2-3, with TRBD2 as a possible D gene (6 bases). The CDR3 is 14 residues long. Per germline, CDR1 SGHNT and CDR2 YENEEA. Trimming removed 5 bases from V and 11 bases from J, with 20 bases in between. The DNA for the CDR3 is TGTGCCAGCAGCCAGGAGGGCCTAAGTAATGAGCAGTATTTT. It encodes CASSQEGLSNEQYF.

The CDR3: CASSLSVSYNSPLHF. CDR3 nucleotide sequence: TGTGCCAGCAGTTTGTCGGTGTCCTATAATTCACCCCTCCACTTT. This rearrangement joins TRBV28 to TRBJ1-6; D is uncertain. Germline V gene data show CDR1 as MDHEN and CDR2 as SYDVKM. V gave up 3 bases and J gave up 1 base, with 7 bases separating them. The CDR3 runs to 15 residues.

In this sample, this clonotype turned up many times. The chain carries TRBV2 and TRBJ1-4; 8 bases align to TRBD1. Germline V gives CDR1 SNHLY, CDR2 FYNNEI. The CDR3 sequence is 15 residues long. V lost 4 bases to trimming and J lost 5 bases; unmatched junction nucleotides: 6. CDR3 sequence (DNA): TGTGCCAGCAGTGTTCTGACAGGGGCAAATGAAAAACTGTTTTTT. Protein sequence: CASSVLTGANEKLFF.

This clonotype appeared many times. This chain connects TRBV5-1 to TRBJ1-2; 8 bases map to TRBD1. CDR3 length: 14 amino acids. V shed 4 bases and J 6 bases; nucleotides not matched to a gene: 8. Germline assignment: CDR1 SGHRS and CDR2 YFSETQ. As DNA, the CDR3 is TGCGCCAGCAGCGTAATGGGACAGGCTCATGGCTACACCTTC. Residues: CASSVMGQAHGYTF. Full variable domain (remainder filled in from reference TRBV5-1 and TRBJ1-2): KAGVTQTPRYLIKTRGQQVTLSCSPISGHRSVSWYQQTPGQGLQFLFEYFSETQRNKGNFPGRFSGRQFSNSRSEMNVSTLELGDSALYLCASSVMGQAHGYTFGSGTRLTVV.

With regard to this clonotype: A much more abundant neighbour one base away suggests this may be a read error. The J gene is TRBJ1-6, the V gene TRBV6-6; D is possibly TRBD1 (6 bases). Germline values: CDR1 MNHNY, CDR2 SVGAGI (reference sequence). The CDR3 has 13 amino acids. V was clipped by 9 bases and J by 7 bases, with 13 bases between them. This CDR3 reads CASHRDGNSPLHF. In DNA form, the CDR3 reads TGTGCCAGTCACAGGGATGGGAATTCACCCCTCCACTTT.

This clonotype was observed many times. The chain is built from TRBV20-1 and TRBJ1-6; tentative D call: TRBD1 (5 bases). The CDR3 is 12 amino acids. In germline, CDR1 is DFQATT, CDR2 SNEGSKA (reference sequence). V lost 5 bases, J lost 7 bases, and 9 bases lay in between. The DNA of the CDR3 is TGCAGTGCTGGGGACGAGAATTCACCCCTCCACTTT. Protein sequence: CSAGDENSPLHF.

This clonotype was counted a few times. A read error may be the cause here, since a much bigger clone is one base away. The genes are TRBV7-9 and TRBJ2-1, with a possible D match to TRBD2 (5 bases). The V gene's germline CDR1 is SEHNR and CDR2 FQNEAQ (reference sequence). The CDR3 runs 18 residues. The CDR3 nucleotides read TGTGCCAGCAGCTTACCCCCTCGTCTTGCGGGCTCCTACCATGAGCAGTTCTTC. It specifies CASSLPPRLAGSYHEQFF.

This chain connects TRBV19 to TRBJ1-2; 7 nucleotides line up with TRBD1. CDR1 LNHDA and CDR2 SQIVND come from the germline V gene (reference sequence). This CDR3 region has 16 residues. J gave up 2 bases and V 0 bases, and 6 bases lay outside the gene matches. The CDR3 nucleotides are TGTGCCAGTAGTATAGAGCCGACAGGGAGGAACTATGGCTACACCTTC. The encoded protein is CASSIEPTGRNYGYTF.